Below, one T cell receptor (beta chain) is given with its context. This record comes from a study of technical replicates of blood from several donors. Trimming took off 6 bases at V and 2 bases at J, with 10 bases between the two ends. Germline V gene data show CDR1 as LNHDA and CDR2 as SQIVND (reference sequence). There are 13 residues in the CDR3. Using immunoSEQ multiplex PCR, the repertoire was profiled, and TCRdb retains in-frame clones only, with some absent. Of 80,000 to 100,000 clones listed, about 92% were seen once; the top ten hold 0.25% to 0.35%. This chain joins TRBV19 and TRBJ1-1; TRBD1 is a possible D gene (6 bases). The specimen sequenced was T cells isolated from PBMCs. The clonotype comes from a human donor in good health. The CDR3 bases are TGTGCCAGTAGACGGGGGGGCAACACTGAAGCTTTCTTT. This sequence encodes CASRRGGNTEAFF.